This T cell receptor beta chain emerged from a study of shared T cell receptors in the human thymus. TCRdb's copy holds only in-frame clones and misses some; the assay was immunoSEQ multiplex PCR. The table has approximately 760,000 clones, 70% to 90% seen once. CDR1 MNHEY and CDR2 SMNVEV come from the germline V gene (reference sequence). V was clipped by 0 bases and J by 2 bases, with 20 bases between them. This CDR3 has 18 residues. A further study also used this sample, focusing on human thymus T cells. From that second work: Having surgery to correct congenital heart defects, healthy Finnish infants acted as the donors. Resections obtained during corrective heart surgery supplied the thymus tissue. Thymic as well as blood repertoires seemed to favor certain V and J genes unevenly. Unrelated individuals had highly overlapping thymic repertoires, as reported in related research.

The source is a girl younger than two with a congenital heart defect. The V and J genes are TRBV27 and TRBJ2-7, with D perhaps matching TRBD1 (7 bases). Input material: thymocytes. CDR3 nucleotide sequence: TGTGCCAGCAGTTTATCGTCCCCGAGGAGGGGGCAACCCTACGAGCAGTACTTC. It is translated as CASSLSSPRRGQPYEQYF.